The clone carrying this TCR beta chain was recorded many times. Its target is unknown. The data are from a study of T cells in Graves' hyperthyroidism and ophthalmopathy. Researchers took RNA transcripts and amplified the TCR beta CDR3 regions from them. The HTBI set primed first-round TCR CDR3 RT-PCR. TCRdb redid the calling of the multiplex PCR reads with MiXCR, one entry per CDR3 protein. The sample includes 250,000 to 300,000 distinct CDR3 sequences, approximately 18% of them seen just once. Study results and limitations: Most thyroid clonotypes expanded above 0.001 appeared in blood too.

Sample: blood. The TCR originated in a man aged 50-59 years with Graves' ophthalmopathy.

The CDR3 DNA follows: TGCGCCAGCAGCCTGACAGGGGGTCGTACCGGGGAGCTGTTTTTT. It codes for CASSLTGGRTGELFF. The chain recombines TRBV5-1 with TRBJ2-2; TRBD1 agrees at 9 bases. Germline loops: CDR1 SGHRS, CDR2 YFSETQ. The CDR3 loop spans 15 amino acids. V gave up 4 bases and J gave up 5 bases; unmatched junction bases: 6.